The rows below give T cell receptor beta chains drawn from one sample of a study of blood T cell repertoires in COVID-19. Generated by immunoSEQ multiplex PCR, the TCRdb table keeps only in-frame clones and is missing some. The sample yields roughly 45,000 clones, 87% seen once. Sequencing was done on a sample of peripheral blood. These receptors came from a man aged 60-69 years with active COVID-19. CDR3s leave out the opening cysteine and the closing phenylalanine or tryptophan. The order of the fields is J gene, clone size, V gene, CDR3 protein. Where a row states a size, it is once, few, many or the class of an expanded clone; other rows omit it.

j_call: TRBJ1-6; clone_size: .; v_call: TRBV5-5; cdr3_aa: ASSTTGDPGSPLH
j_call: TRBJ2-2; clone_size: .; v_call: TRBV3-1/TRBV3-2; cdr3_aa: ASSRRLAGGTGELF
j_call: TRBJ1-1; clone_size: .; v_call: TRBV19; cdr3_aa: ASSHRGLNTEAF
j_call: TRBJ2-5; clone_size: .; v_call: TRBV2; cdr3_aa: ASSEAAGWQETQY
j_call: TRBJ2-5; clone_size: .; v_call: TRBV5-6; cdr3_aa: ASSFLAGGETQY
j_call: TRBJ1-1; clone_size: once; v_call: TRBV30; cdr3_aa: AWKVQGVNTEAF
j_call: TRBJ1-1; clone_size: .; v_call: TRBV15; cdr3_aa: ATSNPVNTEAF
j_call: TRBJ1-3; clone_size: .; v_call: TRBV7-8; cdr3_aa: ASSLAQGSGNTIY
j_call: TRBJ1-4; clone_size: .; v_call: TRBV5-1; cdr3_aa: ASSLGQGGEKLF
j_call: TRBJ1-1; clone_size: few; v_call: TRBV29-1; cdr3_aa: SVLVVEAF
j_call: TRBJ2-3; clone_size: .; v_call: TRBV29-1; cdr3_aa: SVEPSGITDTQY
j_call: TRBJ2-3; clone_size: .; v_call: TRBV19; cdr3_aa: ASSSASGGSPTDTQY
j_call: TRBJ1-4; clone_size: .; v_call: TRBV6-2/TRBV6-3; cdr3_aa: ASSYGTVEKLF
j_call: TRBJ2-5; clone_size: .; v_call: TRBV25-1; cdr3_aa: ASSRRTAETQY
j_call: TRBJ2-3; clone_size: .; v_call: TRBV7-2; cdr3_aa: ASSLAAGGRAGFDTQY
j_call: TRBJ2-3; clone_size: .; v_call: TRBV4-1; cdr3_aa: ASSQVSAGGQYTQY
j_call: TRBJ2-3; clone_size: .; v_call: TRBV9; cdr3_aa: ASSVGTGSTADTQY
j_call: TRBJ1-1; clone_size: few; v_call: TRBV5-8; cdr3_aa: ASSLAGDKDTEAF
j_call: TRBJ2-7; clone_size: .; v_call: TRBV6-5; cdr3_aa: ASSYRGTTYEQY
j_call: TRBJ1-1; clone_size: .; v_call: TRBV7-9; cdr3_aa: ASSLERGTEAF
j_call: TRBJ2-1; clone_size: .; v_call: TRBV24-1; cdr3_aa: ATSDWSGSPF
j_call: TRBJ2-1; clone_size: once; v_call: TRBV3-1/TRBV3-2; cdr3_aa: ASSSGGISGRRGNEQF
j_call: TRBJ1-2; clone_size: .; v_call: TRBV4-1; cdr3_aa: ASSHRTYGYT
j_call: TRBJ2-1; clone_size: .; v_call: TRBV10-3; cdr3_aa: AISESTGIYNEQF
j_call: TRBJ2-7; clone_size: few; v_call: TRBV12-3/TRBV12-4; cdr3_aa: ASSLNVGEQY
j_call: TRBJ1-1; clone_size: once; v_call: TRBV2; cdr3_aa: ASSEARGGGTEAF
j_call: TRBJ1-1; clone_size: .; v_call: TRBV12-3/TRBV12-4; cdr3_aa: ASSLFETEAF
j_call: TRBJ2-3; clone_size: .; v_call: TRBV7-9; cdr3_aa: ASSFPRSAGGSTDTQY
j_call: TRBJ1-1; clone_size: .; v_call: TRBV5-1; cdr3_aa: ASSLAGQGRTEAF
j_call: TRBJ2-5; clone_size: .; v_call: TRBV5-6; cdr3_aa: ASSRVTQETQY
j_call: TRBJ2-7; clone_size: .; v_call: TRBV11-2; cdr3_aa: ASSFGGTYEQY
j_call: TRBJ2-5; clone_size: .; v_call: TRBV11-2; cdr3_aa: ASSSGQGVGETQY
j_call: TRBJ1-3; clone_size: few; v_call: TRBV18; cdr3_aa: ASSTGAGGNTIY
j_call: TRBJ2-3; clone_size: .; v_call: TRBV7-9; cdr3_aa: ASSGGLRPDTQY
j_call: TRBJ1-5; clone_size: few; v_call: TRBV10-2; cdr3_aa: ASSHGQNNQPQH
j_call: TRBJ1-1; clone_size: .; v_call: TRBV5-1; cdr3_aa: ASSLEQGREAF
j_call: TRBJ2-1; clone_size: .; v_call: TRBV28; cdr3_aa: ASSLSPGLADVNEQF
j_call: TRBJ2-5; clone_size: .; v_call: TRBV24-1; cdr3_aa: ATSAIVGGSETQY
j_call: TRBJ2-1; clone_size: .; v_call: TRBV28; cdr3_aa: AGGNSGTRGSYEQF
j_call: TRBJ1-4; clone_size: once; v_call: TRBV5-5; cdr3_aa: ASSSGRETGATNEKLF
j_call: TRBJ2-2; clone_size: .; v_call: TRBV7-2; cdr3_aa: ASSRSGGGAGELF
j_call: TRBJ2-5; clone_size: .; v_call: TRBV5-1; cdr3_aa: ASSLTHRTGGQETQY
j_call: TRBJ1-5; clone_size: few; v_call: TRBV2; cdr3_aa: ASSRGGGRSNQPQH
j_call: TRBJ1-1; clone_size: .; v_call: TRBV12-3/TRBV12-4; cdr3_aa: ASSFKEDTEAF
j_call: TRBJ1-1; clone_size: .; v_call: TRBV11-2; cdr3_aa: ASSLVGTEAF
j_call: TRBJ2-3; clone_size: .; v_call: TRBV6-5; cdr3_aa: ASSTGLGTQY
j_call: TRBJ2-2; clone_size: few; v_call: TRBV2; cdr3_aa: ASIWGGNTGELF
j_call: TRBJ2-1; clone_size: .; v_call: TRBV7-2; cdr3_aa: ASSHSGTPLTYNEQF
j_call: TRBJ2-2; clone_size: .; v_call: TRBV5-4; cdr3_aa: ASSLISRTAGELF
j_call: TRBJ2-5; clone_size: few; v_call: TRBV3-1/TRBV3-2; cdr3_aa: ASSQGAGVRIGETQY
j_call: TRBJ2-1; clone_size: .; v_call: TRBV4-3; cdr3_aa: ASSQDGAGAYNEQF